These 31 T cell receptor beta chains came from one sample sequenced in a study of memory B cells and T cells in multiple sclerosis. After stimulus-free culture, autoproliferating CFSE-dim and non-proliferating CFSE-high T cells were sequenced separately. Pooled replicate wells came from approximately 50 million CFSE-labeled PBMCs cultured around seven days without stimulus. The method was immunoSEQ multiplex PCR; TCRdb's version includes in-frame clones alone and lacks a portion of them. The sample lists approximately 32,000 clones, around 86% occurring once. Their cognate antigens are unknown. The material sequenced was PBMCs from blood kept in culture. The receptors stem from a human donor with multiple sclerosis.

The chain couples TRBV4-1 to TRBJ1-2, with D perhaps matching TRBD1 (5 bases). V dropped 2 bases and J dropped 3 bases, with 7 bases sitting between them. Germline CDR1 reads MGHRA; CDR2 reads YSYEKL. The CDR3 covers 13 residues. CDR3 coding DNA: TGCGCCAGCAGCCAACCCAGGGACTATGGCTACACCTTC. This gives the protein CASSQPRDYGYTF.

In this sample, this clone turned up once. V usage is TRBV5-6 and J usage is TRBJ2-3, with 8 positions matching TRBD2. From germline, CDR1 is SGHDT and CDR2 YYEEEE. The V segment lost 0 bases and the J segment 2 bases; nucleotides outside the gene matches: 8. The CDR3 contains 17 residues. The CDR3: CASSLGTGGGHTDTQYF. CDR3 nucleotides: TGTGCCAGCAGCTTGGGGACGGGAGGGGGTCACACAGATACGCAGTATTTT.

CDR3 bases: TGTGCCAGCAGTTACAGACAGACTGGGGACACTGAAGCTTTCTTT. It encodes CASSYRQTGDTEAFF. V usage is TRBV6-5 and J usage is TRBJ1-1; possibly TRBD1 for D (5 bases). CDR3 length equals 15 residues. V dropped 2 bases and J dropped 3 bases, with 13 bases sitting between them. Germline loops: CDR1 MNHEY, CDR2 SVGAGI.

This chain links TRBV27 with TRBJ2-2, with 7 bases identical to TRBD2. The J segment lost 0 bases and the V segment lost 5 bases, leaving 6 bases of the junction unmatched. Germline V gives CDR1 MNHEY, CDR2 SMNVEV (reference sequence). The CDR3 has 16 residues. CDR3 amino acids: CASSPLGGTNTGELFF. Written as DNA, the CDR3 is TGTGCCAGCAGTCCCCTGGGAGGGACGAACACCGGGGAGCTGTTTTTT.

The rearrangement joins TRBV5-1 to TRBJ2-1; D not resolved. V shed 1 base and J shed 5 bases, with 7 bases lying between them. The CDR3 length is 13 residues. CDR1 and CDR2 from the germline V gene are SGHRS and YFSETQ. The CDR3 loop is CASSLNINNEQFF. CDR3 nucleotide sequence: TGCGCCAGCAGCTTGAACATCAACAATGAGCAGTTCTTC.

The rearrangement uses TRBV25-1 and TRBJ1-3; no definite D call. Between the trimmed V and J ends, which lost 1 base and 0 bases, there was a span of 13 bases. CDR3 size: 17 residues. Germline CDR1 MGHDK, CDR2 SYGVNS. CDR3 in DNA: TGTGCCAGCAGTGAATTTGGGCACCTGAGCTCTGGAAACACCATATATTTT. The encoded protein is CASSEFGHLSSGNTIYF.

The chain employs TRBV12-5 and TRBJ2-3, with 11 positions matching TRBD2. The CDR3 length is 17 residues. The germline V gene encodes CDR1 LGHNT and CDR2 FRNRAP. The junction had 11 bases not matched to a gene; V was cut back by 5 bases and J by 4 bases. CDR3 in DNA: TGTGCTAGTGGTGCCCGAAACCTAGCGGGAGGCGCAGATACGCAGTATTTT. Residues: CASGARNLAGGADTQYF.

J is TRBJ1-2 and V is TRBV7-9, with TRBD1 identical over 12 bases. CDR1 and CDR2 (germline): SEHNR, FQNEAQ (reference sequence). This CDR3 contains 19 residues. Trimming removed 5 bases from V and 7 bases from J; junction bases left unmatched: 20. The CDR3 nucleotides are TGTGCCAGCAGCACTTGGGGGACAGGGGGCGAATCTGACGACTGTGGCTACACCTTC. It translates to CASSTWGTGGESDDCGYTF. The full variable domain, rest sourced from reference TRBV7-9 and TRBJ1-2, is DTGVSQNPRHKITKRGQNVTFRCDPISEHNRLYWYRQTLGQGPEFLTYFQNEAQLEKSRLLSDRFSAERPKGSFSTLEIQRTEQGDSAMYLCASSTWGTGGESDDCGYTFGSGTRLTVV.

The chain carries TRBV9 and TRBJ2-4, with D unresolved. The CDR3 contains 14 residues. Trimming shortened V by 0 bases and J by 0 bases, and 4 bases separated the two germline ends. Germline V gives CDR1 SGDLS, CDR2 YYNGEE. CDR3 sequence (DNA): TGTGCCAGCAGCGTAGGACTAGCCAAAAACATTCAGTACTTC. Translation: CASSVGLAKNIQYF. The whole variable domain, remainder taken from reference TRBV9 and TRBJ2-4, is DSGVTQTPKHLITATGQRVTLRCSPRSGDLSVYWYQQSLDQGLQFLIQYYNGEERAKGNILERFSAQQFPDLHSELNLSSLELGDSALYFCASSVGLAKNIQYFGAGTRLSVL.

The V call is TRBV12-5, the J call TRBJ1-6; a possible D gene is TRBD1 (6 bases). The CDR3 consists of 14 residues. V was shortened by 2 bases and J by 7 bases, with 9 bases between the two germline ends. From germline, CDR1 is LGHNT and CDR2 FRNRAP. The CDR3 loop is CASGLRTDNSPLHF. CDR3 DNA: TGTGCTAGTGGTTTGCGGACAGACAATTCACCCCTCCACTTT.

This clone appeared once. The chain combines TRBV6-5 with TRBJ2-1; D tentatively reads TRBD1 or TRBD2 (6 bases each). The CDR3 totals 15 residues. Deletions cut 0 bases from V and 3 bases from J, with 9 bases between. Per the germline V gene, CDR1 is MNHEY and CDR2 is SVGAGI. The CDR3: CASSYSGGSYNEQFF. CDR3 nucleotide sequence: TGTGCCAGCAGTTACTCAGGGGGGAGCTACAATGAGCAGTTCTTC.

The genes are TRBV20-1 and TRBJ2-5; 8 bases are shared with TRBD1. The CDR3 is 11 amino acids. Germline V gene lookup returns CDR1 DFQATT and CDR2 SNEGSKA (reference sequence). CDR3 loop: CSYRGQETQYF. CDR3 coding DNA: TGCAGCTACAGGGGGCAAGAGACCCAGTACTTC.

The V and J genes are TRBV27 and TRBJ2-5; a possible D gene is TRBD2 (5 bases). V shed 5 bases and J shed 5 bases, with 15 bases lying between them. This CDR3 contains 14 residues. Germline assignment: CDR1 MNHEY and CDR2 SMNVEV (reference sequence). The CDR3 loop reads CASSEPGRGETQYF. CDR3 nucleotides: TGTGCCAGCAGTGAACCGGGGAGAGGGGAGACCCAGTACTTC.

V usage is TRBV1 and J usage is TRBJ2-1; the D call TRBD2 from the table was never checked on the DNA. TRBV1 is classified as a pseudogene. This CDR3 has 13 residues. The CDR3 region has the DNA TGCACCAGCAGCCACGAAAATGAGAATGAGCAGTTCTTC. This codes for CTSSHENENEQFF.

A single count supports this clone. The identical CDR3 is also encoded by other nucleotide sequences in the sample. The chain carries TRBV5-5 and TRBJ2-7; D unresolved. In germline, CDR1 is SGHKS, CDR2 YYEKEE (reference sequence). The V gene lost 0 bases and the J gene lost 4 bases, with 5 bases spanning the gap. This CDR3 is built from 12 residues. The CDR3: CASSLGAYEQYF. The CDR3 coding sequence is TGTGCCAGCAGCTTGGGAGCGTACGAGCAGTACTTC.

The chain joins TRBV11-2 to TRBJ2-1; tentatively, D is TRBD2 (6 bases). The CDR3 totals 16 residues. The V and J ends lost 5 bases and 4 bases respectively, with 18 bases between them. Germline lookup yields CDR1 SGHAT and CDR2 FQNNGV. CDR3 DNA sequence: TGTGCCAGCAGCCCGGGAGTTGCGGGCCCTTACAATGAGCAGTTCTTC. Translated, it gives CASSPGVAGPYNEQFF. Complete variable domain (other parts from reference TRBV11-2 and TRBJ2-1): EAGVAQSPRYKIIEKRQSVAFWCNPISGHATLYWYQQILGQGPKLLIQFQNNGVVDDSQLPKDRFSAERLKGVDSTLKIQPAKLEDSAVYLCASSPGVAGPYNEQFFGPGTRLTVL.

The chain has TRBV28 and TRBJ2-1; 10 bases agree with TRBD2. The CDR3 runs 16 residues. The V gene's germline CDR1 is MDHEN and CDR2 SYDVKM. V trimming: 6 bases; J trimming: 4 bases; junction bases outside the gene matches: 9. CDR3: CASRSQAGGLYNEQFF. CDR3 sequence (DNA): TGTGCCAGCAGGTCCCAAGCGGGAGGGCTATACAATGAGCAGTTCTTC.

This chain uses TRBV5-1 with TRBJ2-5; the D gene is possibly TRBD2 (5 bases). The J call is uncertain, as TRBJ2-7 better fits the DNA end. The CDR3 has 11 residues. The germline CDR1 and CDR2 sequences are SGHRS and YFSETQ. The CDR3, as DNA: TGCGCCAGCAGTGGAGGCTACGAGCAGTACTTC. Translating it yields CASSGGYEQYF.

As regards this clone: An end of the junction does not agree with germline; a read error may underlie this. The chain uses TRBV5-6 and TRBJ1-5; perhaps TRBD1 as D (5 bases). This CDR3 is 16 amino acids long. Germline V lookup: CDR1 SGHDT, CDR2 YYEEEE. Here the CDR3 DNA reads TGTGCGAGCAGCCAACTAAACGGGGGTAGCAATCAGCCCCAGCATTTT. Its protein is CASSQLNGGSNQPQHF.

Only a few counts were recorded for this clone. The chain has TRBV28 and TRBJ1-4; D is unresolved. CDR3 length equals 11 residues. Per germline, CDR1 MDHEN and CDR2 SYDVKM. Trimming removed 2 bases from V and 8 bases from J, with 3 bases in between. The CDR3 sequence: CASSLGEKLFF. The DNA of the CDR3 is TGTGCCAGCAGTTTAGGGGAAAAACTGTTTTTT.

The chain has TRBV5-4 and TRBJ1-2; D perhaps matches TRBD1 (6 bases). Trimming took off 0 bases at V and 4 bases at J, with 10 bases between the two ends. The germline CDR1 and CDR2 sequences are SGHNT and YYREEE (reference sequence). The CDR3 loop spans 14 amino acids. This CDR3 is CASSLGTDIYGYTF. CDR3 in DNA: TGTGCCAGCAGCTTGGGGACAGACATCTATGGCTACACCTTC.

The chain carries TRBV9 and TRBJ1-1, with D tentatively TRBD1 (5 bases). Trimming cost V 1 base and J 5 bases, with 9 bases left between them. Germline V gene sequence: CDR1 SGDLS, CDR2 YYNGEE. The CDR3 sequence is 13 residues long. Here the CDR3 reads CASSVQGLTEAFF. The CDR3 region has the DNA TGTGCCAGCAGCGTACAGGGTCTAACTGAAGCTTTCTTT.

The gene calls are TRBV9 and TRBJ2-3; 11 nucleotides agree with TRBD2. V lost 3 bases and J lost 3; bases outside the gene matches: 6. The CDR3 totals 16 residues. Germline values: CDR1 SGDLS, CDR2 YYNGEE. The CDR3 region has the DNA TGTGCCAGCAGCGGGTTAGCGGGGGGGTCTACAGATACGCAGTATTTT. Translated: CASSGLAGGSTDTQYF.

The chain uses TRBV5-1 and TRBJ2-7, with 10 bases lining up with TRBD1. The V gene's germline CDR1 is SGHRS and CDR2 YFSETQ. This CDR3 has 16 residues. Unmatched junction bases numbered 13, after V lost 3 bases and J lost 7 bases. In DNA form, the CDR3 reads TGCGCCAGCAGCTCCGGGACAGGGGCCCGCTTGGGGGAGCAGTACTTC. Protein sequence: CASSSGTGARLGEQYF.

The V gene is TRBV6-5, the J gene TRBJ2-7, with D tentatively TRBD2 (6 bases). V was pared by 3 bases and J by 3 bases, with 15 bases between. CDR1 is MNHEY, CDR2 SVGAGI, per germline. This CDR3 is 15 amino acids long. CDR3 region: CASSYSGVFRYEQYF. The CDR3, as DNA: TGTGCCAGCAGTTATTCGGGAGTTTTCCGCTACGAGCAGTACTTC.

This chain connects TRBV4-2 to TRBJ2-1; possible D gene TRBD1, 5 bases. Per germline, CDR1 LGHNA and CDR2 YNFKEQ. Trimming left V 0 bases short and J 5 bases short, with 17 bases between. This CDR3 has 17 residues. This CDR3 is CASSQDGARWVDNEQFF. The CDR3 DNA reads as TGTGCCAGCAGCCAAGATGGGGCGAGGTGGGTGGACAATGAGCAGTTCTTC.

The chain carries TRBV27 and TRBJ2-2; 8 nucleotides line up with TRBD2. V dropped 1 base and J dropped 9; count of bases not matched to a gene: 7. The CDR3 is 15 amino acids. CDR1 and CDR2 from the germline V gene are MNHEY and SMNVEV (reference sequence). As DNA, the CDR3 is TGTGCCAGCAGTTTATGGCTAGCGGGCGTGCGGGAGCTGTTTTTT. Protein product: CASSLWLAGVRELFF.

This rearrangement joins TRBV7-8 to TRBJ2-1; D remains ambiguous. There are 12 residues in the CDR3. From germline, CDR1 is SGHVS and CDR2 FQNEAQ. V lost 6 bases to trimming and J lost 4 bases, with 7 bases between them. CDR3 residues: CASSRGYNEQFF. CDR3 DNA: TGTGCCAGCAGTCGAGGTTACAATGAGCAGTTCTTC. The whole variable domain, filled in from reference TRBV7-8 and TRBJ2-1, reads GAGVSQSPRYKVAKRGQDVALRCDPISGHVSLFWYQQALGQGPEFLTYFQNEAQLDKSGLPSDRFFAERPEGSVSTLKIQRTQQEDSAVYLCASSRGYNEQFFGPGTRLTVL.

This chain links TRBV10-3 with TRBJ2-3, with D hard to call. CDR1 is ENHRY and CDR2 is SYGVKD in the germline V gene. V lost 4 bases and J lost 7, with 9 bases in between. The CDR3 runs to 12 residues. The CDR3 loop is CAISGQENTQYF. In DNA, the CDR3 is TGTGCCATCAGTGGTCAGGAAAATACGCAGTATTTT.

This clone was recorded a few times. The chain is built from TRBV19 and TRBJ1-1; 7 nucleotides match TRBD1. Germline assignment: CDR1 LNHDA and CDR2 SQIVND (reference sequence). The CDR3 runs 15 residues. The J segment lost 4 bases and the V segment lost 3 bases, leaving 8 bases of the junction unmatched. The CDR3 DNA reads TGTGCCAGTAGTATTCAGGGGGGCTCGATCACTGAAGCTTTCTTT. It encodes CASSIQGGSITEAFF.

In this sample, this clone turned up once. This chain links TRBV4-2 with TRBJ2-7; 10 bases match TRBD2. Germline V gene data show CDR1 as LGHNA and CDR2 as YNFKEQ. V was clipped by 0 bases and J by 0 bases; unmatched bases: 11. The CDR3 totals 19 residues. CDR3: CASSQEGLAGDSHSYEQYF. The CDR3 DNA reads as TGTGCCAGCAGCCAAGAGGGCCTAGCGGGAGATTCTCACTCCTACGAGCAGTACTTC.